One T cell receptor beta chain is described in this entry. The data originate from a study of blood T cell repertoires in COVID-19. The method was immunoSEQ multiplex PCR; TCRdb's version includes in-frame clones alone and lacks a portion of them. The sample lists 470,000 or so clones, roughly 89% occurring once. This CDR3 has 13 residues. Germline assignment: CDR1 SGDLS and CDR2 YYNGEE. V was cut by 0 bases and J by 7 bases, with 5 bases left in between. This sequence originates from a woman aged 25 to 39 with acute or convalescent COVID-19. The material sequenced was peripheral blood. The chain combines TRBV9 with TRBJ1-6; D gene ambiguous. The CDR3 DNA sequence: TGTGCCAGCAGCGTAGGTCCGAATTCACCCCTCCACTTT. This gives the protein CASSVGPNSPLHF.